The 18 T cell receptor beta chains given below trace back to one sample, sequenced in a study of early T cells in non-severe SARS-CoV-2 infection. TCRdb analysed the 5' RACE reads with MiXCR anew, one entry per CDR3 protein. The sample carries some 30,000 distinct CDR3 sequences, 5.1% recorded once. The sample consisted of whole blood. Receptor source: an adult who was a healthcare worker with PCR-confirmed SARS-CoV-2 infection or an uninfected control (not recorded which).

This clonotype was observed a handful of times. The CDR3 nucleotides are TGTGCCAGCAGCTTCTCGGGGGGGACCTACGAGCAGTACTTC. Its translation: CASSFSGGTYEQYF. This chain connects TRBV14 to TRBJ2-7, with TRBD2 matching 8 bases. V lost 5 bases, J lost 2 bases, and 5 bases stayed unmatched. There are 14 residues in the CDR3. Germline CDR1 SGHDN, CDR2 FVKESK.

This clonotype showed up many times. The chain couples TRBV10-3 to TRBJ2-7, with D possibly being TRBD1 (5 bases). This CDR3 region has 13 residues. Germline CDR1 is ENHRY and CDR2 is SYGVKD. Trimming shortened V by 6 bases and J by 2 bases, and 11 bases separated the two germline ends. The CDR3 DNA sequence: TGTGCCATCAGATCCCAGGGAACCTACGAGCAGTACTTC. The encoded protein is CAIRSQGTYEQYF.

This clonotype showed up just a few times. This sequence joins TRBV29-1 and TRBJ2-1; 13 nucleotides agree with TRBD2. This CDR3 has 18 residues. CDR1 SQVTM and CDR2 ANQGSEA come from the germline V gene. V shed 6 bases, J shed 5 bases, and the junction held 16 bases outside the gene matches. CDR3 protein: CSVDGLAGVGSFDNEQFF. Here the CDR3 DNA reads TGCAGCGTCGACGGACTAGCGGGAGTGGGCTCGTTCGACAATGAGCAGTTCTTC.

The sample holds a few counts of this clonotype. The chain combines TRBV3-1 with TRBJ2-7; the D call may be TRBD1 or TRBD2 (5 bases each). CDR1 and CDR2 from the germline V gene are LGHDT and YNNKEL (reference sequence). The CDR3 contains 14 residues. V lost 4 bases, J lost 2 bases, and 12 bases lay in between. CDR3 amino acids: CASSLLGVTYEQYF. In DNA form, the CDR3 reads TGTGCCAGCAGCCTCTTGGGGGTGACCTACGAGCAGTACTTC.

The count of this clonotype is one. A much larger clone lies one base from this, so it may be a read error. This chain links TRBV7-9 with TRBJ2-7; possible D gene TRBD2, 7 bases. CDR1 and CDR2 from the germline V gene are SEHNR and FQNEAQ (reference sequence). This CDR3 has 13 residues. As DNA, the CDR3 is TGTACCAGCACCCTGAAGGGGGGGTACGAGCAGTACTTC. Protein: CTSTLKGGYEQYF.

This clonotype was counted between two and nine times. At one end the junction does not follow the germline gene, possibly because of a read error. The chain recombines TRBV11-2 with TRBJ2-2; D may be TRBD2 (5 bases). Germline V gene lookup returns CDR1 SGHAT and CDR2 FQNNGV. The CDR3 loop spans 16 amino acids. The CDR3 region is CASSRGQPINNGELFF. The CDR3 bases are TGTGCCAGCAGCCGAGGGCAGCCCATTAACAACGGGGAGCTGTTTTTT.

There are a few counts of this clonotype. This chain uses TRBV7-3 with TRBJ1-1; no reliable D call. Trimming shortened V by 6 bases and J by 1 base, and 9 bases separated the two germline ends. This CDR3 has 13 amino acids. Looked up from germline, CDR1 is SGHTA and CDR2 is FQGTGA. CDR3 protein: CASSMIGNTEAFF. CDR3 DNA: TGTGCCAGCAGTATGATAGGGAACACTGAAGCTTTCTTT.

This clonotype was seen a few times. The chain couples TRBV30 to TRBJ2-1, with 7 bases lining up with TRBD2. Germline CDR1 is GTSNPN and CDR2 is SVGIG (reference sequence). V lost 7 bases to trimming and J lost 4 bases; unmatched junction nucleotides: 13. The CDR3 loop spans 15 amino acids. CDR3 in amino acids: CASSPPLAAYNEQFF. The CDR3 DNA sequence: TGTGCCTCCTCACCCCCGCTAGCGGCGTACAATGAGCAGTTCTTC.

This clonotype has at least ten counts. The chain uses TRBV9 and TRBJ2-2, with 12 bases matching TRBD2. The CDR3 sequence is 16 residues long. The V and J ends lost 2 bases and 4 bases, in that order; junction bases with no gene match: 3. CDR1 and CDR2 from the germline V gene are SGDLS and YYNGEE. The CDR3 coding sequence is TGTGCCAGCAGCGTGACTAGCGGGGGAGCCACCGGGGAGCTGTTTTTT. Amino acid sequence: CASSVTSGGATGELFF.

In regard to this clonotype: This sequence may be a read error, since a much larger clone differs from it by one base. The chain links TRBV28 to TRBJ1-2, with D uncertain. CDR1 and CDR2 (germline): MDHEN, SYDVKM. V shed 8 bases and J shed 3 bases, with 16 bases lying between them. The CDR3 sequence is 14 residues long. The CDR3 protein is CASPLGGHYYGYTF. In nucleotides, the CDR3 is TGTGCCAGCCCTCTTGGAGGGCACTACTATGGCTACACCTTC.

This clonotype was found many times. The chain employs TRBV19 and TRBJ1-5; possible D gene TRBD1, 5 bases. CDR3 size: 14 residues. Germline-derived CDR1 and CDR2 are LNHDA and SQIVND (reference sequence). Between the trimmed V and J ends, which lost 1 base and 7 bases, there was a span of 11 bases. In DNA, the CDR3 is TGTGCCAGTAGTATAGGGACATTTGGCCAGCCCCAGCATTTT. Amino acids: CASSIGTFGQPQHF.

This clonotype has a count of ten or more. The V and J genes are TRBV7-3 and TRBJ2-2; 9 nucleotides align to TRBD2. The V gene end was trimmed by 5 bases and the J gene end by 4 bases; junction bases not matched to a gene: 14. The CDR3 runs 18 residues. The germline V gene has CDR1 SGHTA and CDR2 FQGTGA. The CDR3 nucleotides are TGTGCCAGCAGCGTTAACCCACTTTTTAGCGGGAGCACCGGGGAGCTGTTTTTT. It encodes CASSVNPLFSGSTGELFF.

This clonotype appeared many times. The chain employs TRBV2 and TRBJ2-7; D not resolved. V gave up 3 bases and J gave up 2 bases, with 8 bases separating them. CDR1 and CDR2 (germline): SNHLY, FYNNEI. The CDR3 totals 13 residues. The CDR3 region has the DNA TGTGCCAGCAGTGATAACAGCCCCTACGAGCAGTACTTC. Translation: CASSDNSPYEQYF. Using reference TRBV2 and TRBJ2-7 for the parts outside the CDR3, the full variable domain is EPEVTQTPSHQVTQMGQEVILRCVPISNHLYFYWYRQILGQKVEFLVSFYNNEISEKSEIFDDQFSVERPDGSNFTLKIRSTKLEDSAMYFCASSDNSPYEQYFGPGTRLTVT.

The chain recombines TRBV7-9 with TRBJ2-1, with D possibly matching TRBD2 (5 bases). The V and J ends lost 5 bases and 8 bases respectively, with 10 bases between them. The CDR3 is 12 amino acids. Germline CDR1 reads SEHNR; CDR2 reads FQNEAQ (reference sequence). The DNA for the CDR3 is TGTGCCAGCAGCAGGATCGGGGATGAGCAGTTCTTC. Its translation: CASSRIGDEQFF. Variable domain in full (rest from reference TRBV7-9 and TRBJ2-1): DTGVSQNPRHKITKRGQNVTFRCDPISEHNRLYWYRQTLGQGPEFLTYFQNEAQLEKSRLLSDRFSAERPKGSFSTLEIQRTEQGDSAMYLCASSRIGDEQFFGPGTRLTVL.

J is TRBJ2-7 and V is TRBV12-3 or TRBV12-4; D unresolved. The CDR3 is 14 amino acids. Trimming cost V 7 bases and J 2 bases, with 15 bases left between them. The DNA for the CDR3 is TGTGCCAGCATCAAGGACGCATTTACCTACGAGCAGTACTTC. As protein: CASIKDAFTYEQYF.

This clonotype has ten or more counts. The chain couples TRBV5-1 to TRBJ2-3; no definite D call. V lost 2 bases and J 0 bases, leaving 4 bases between the germline ends. The germline V gene has CDR1 SGHRS and CDR2 YFSETQ. This CDR3 spans 13 amino acids. The DNA of the CDR3 is TGCGCCAGCAGCTTTTTTAGCACAGATACGCAGTATTTT. This translates into CASSFFSTDTQYF.

The CDR3 DNA sequence: TGTGCCAGCAGCTCGGGACTAGCGGACTACAATGAGCAGTTCTTC. Encoded protein: CASSSGLADYNEQFF. The V gene is TRBV7-3, the J gene TRBJ2-1, with 11 bases matching TRBD2. Germline lookup yields CDR1 SGHTA and CDR2 FQGTGA. CDR3 length: 15 amino acids. V dropped 4 bases and J dropped 3; count of bases not matched to a gene: 2.

In this sample, this clonotype turned up a few times. The CDR3 is CSASLDSRGYTF. The CDR3 bases are TGCAGCGCCAGCTTAGATTCTCGCGGCTACACCTTC. The chain uses TRBV29-1 and TRBJ1-2; D is uncertain. The germline V gene encodes CDR1 SQVTM and CDR2 ANQGSEA. Trimming left V 7 bases short and J 8 bases short, with 17 bases between. This CDR3 has 12 amino acids.